A selection of T cell receptor beta chains follows, all from one sample in a study of T-cell memory formation after mild COVID-19. Each CDR3 protein is one row after TCRdb ran MiXCR on the 5' RACE reads. The sample contains about 82,000 distinct CDR3 sequences, roughly 16% of which appear only once. Sequenced material: PBMCs or a T cell subset sorted from them (not recorded which). These receptors all come from a man aged 18 to 29 who had mild COVID-19 (a few samples of this study predate the infection). Cell type and time point are not known. Each CDR3 is given with its conserved first and last residue. The D gene is left open where the match is weak. Where a row states a size, it is once, few, many or the class of an expanded clone; other rows omit it.

V gene,clone size,D gene,J gene,CDR3 DNA,CDR3 protein
TRBV28,-,TRBD2,TRBJ2-5,TGTGCCAGCAGTTTTCGCCCCGGGGGGGGGCGCGCGTCAAAGACCCAGTACTTC,CASSFRPGGGRASKTQYF
TRBV3-1,few,TRBD2,TRBJ2-5,TGTGCCAGCAGCCACTACTTAGCGGGGGGCGGTGAGACCCAGTACTTC,CASSHYLAGGGETQYF
TRBV12-3/TRBV12-4,-,-,TRBJ2-5,TGTGCCAGCAGTTTTAAGGAATACCGACAAGAGACCCAGTACTTC,CASSFKEYRQETQYF
TRBV2,few,-,TRBJ2-1,TGTGCCAGCAGTGATCCGGGACAACCTCACAATGAGCAGTTCTTC,CASSDPGQPHNEQFF
TRBV4-3,-,-,TRBJ1-2,TGCGCCAGCAGCCGAGTACAGGCCCCCCCCGTTTATGGCTACACCTTC,CASSRVQAPPVYGYTF
TRBV27,many,TRBD1,TRBJ2-1,TGTGCCAGCAGTCCCATGGGACAGTACAATGAGCAGTTCTTC,CASSPMGQYNEQFF
TRBV29-1,few,-,TRBJ2-1,TGCAGCGTGAATTTAGACGTCAGCTCCTACAATGAGCAGTTCTTC,CSVNLDVSSYNEQFF
TRBV9,many,TRBD2,TRBJ2-3,TGTGCCAGCAGCCCCGGGACTAGCGGGGGGCCCACAGATACGCAGTATTTT,CASSPGTSGGPTDTQYF
TRBV29-1,few,-,TRBJ1-2,TGCAGCGTTGAAGAGACAGTTAAATATGGCTACACCTTC,CSVEETVKYGYTF
TRBV7-9,-,-,TRBJ1-1,TGTGCCAGCAGCACTGGGACAGAAGCTTTCTTT,CASSTGTEAFF
TRBV5-1,few,-,TRBJ1-4,TGCGCCAGCAGCTTGGGTGGGACTAATGAAAAACTGTTTTTT,CASSLGGTNEKLFF
TRBV9,few,TRBD1,TRBJ2-2,TGTGCCAGCAGCGGCGGACAGGGCGCCACCGGGGAGCTGTTTTTT,CASSGGQGATGELFF
TRBV14,few,-,TRBJ1-2,TGTGCCAGCAGCCAAGCGTGGGGAACTAACTATGGCTACACCTTC,CASSQAWGTNYGYTF
TRBV18,-,-,TRBJ2-1,TGTGCCAGCTCACAAGGAGGGGTCCACAATGAGCAGTTCTTC,CASSQGGVHNEQFF
TRBV10-1,-,-,TRBJ2-2,TGCGCCAGCAGTGAGTCAGGAGGGAACACCGGGGAGCTGTTTTTT,CASSESGGNTGELFF
TRBV4-1,few,-,TRBJ1-5,TGCGCCAGCAGCCAAGGGGGTATGATGAGTCAGCCCCAGCATTTT,CASSQGGMMSQPQHF
TRBV5-1,few,-,TRBJ1-2,TGCGCCAGCAGCTTGGCCGTGACGGATACCTATGGCTACACCTTC,CASSLAVTDTYGYTF
TRBV7-8,few,TRBD2,TRBJ2-5,TGTGCCAGCAGCTTAGGGTATGGGAGGGACCAAGAGACCCAGTACTTC,CASSLGYGRDQETQYF
TRBV10-2,-,-,TRBJ2-1,TGCGCCAGCAGTGTAGGGGGGGGACTCAATGAGCAGTTCTTC,CASSVGGGLNEQFF
TRBV4-1,-,-,TRBJ1-2,TGCGCCAGCAGCACTTTAACAGGAAACTATGGCTACACCTTC,CASSTLTGNYGYTF
TRBV9,few,TRBD2,TRBJ2-1,TGTGCCAGCAGCCCCGGAGCGGGGGGGCCTGATGAGCAGTTCTTC,CASSPGAGGPDEQFF
TRBV24-1,-,-,TRBJ2-7,TGTGCCACCCCCGGCGAGGGCCGAACCTCCTACGAGCAGTACTTC,CATPGEGRTSYEQYF
TRBV19,-,TRBD1,TRBJ1-2,TGTGCCAGTATACAGGGGGAATTCTATGGCTACACCTTC,CASIQGEFYGYTF
TRBV6-5,-,-,TRBJ2-1,TGTGCCAGCAGCCTGGGTCAGGGTGATGAGCAGTTCTTC,CASSLGQGDEQFF
TRBV20-1,few,-,TRBJ1-1,TGCAGTCGAGGTACTGAAGCTTTCTTT,CSRGTEAFF
TRBV9,many,TRBD2,TRBJ2-3,TGTGCCAGCAGCGTTAGCGGGGGTTCTAGCACAGATACGCAGTATTTT,CASSVSGGSSTDTQYF
TRBV6-2/TRBV6-3,-,-,TRBJ1-1,TGTGCCAGCAGTTACGGGAGTCAGGGTTCGGAAGCTTTCTTT,CASSYGSQGSEAFF
TRBV19,-,-,TRBJ1-1,TGTGCCACCCTCGGGCAGGGTGTCGCTGAAGCTTTCTTT,CATLGQGVAEAFF
TRBV7-2,few,-,TRBJ2-3,TGTGCCAGCAGCTTAGGGGGAAGGAGCCCAGATACGCAGTATTTT,CASSLGGRSPDTQYF
TRBV5-1,few,TRBD2,TRBJ2-1,TGCGCCAGCAGCTTGGCTAGCGGGGAAGACAATGAGCAGTTCTTC,CASSLASGEDNEQFF
TRBV28,many,TRBD1,TRBJ1-6,TGTGCCAGCAGCCCCTACGACAGGGGCTACTCCTATAATTCACCCCTCCACTTT,CASSPYDRGYSYNSPLHF
TRBV7-2,once,TRBD2,TRBJ2-1,TGTGCCAGCAGCTTCGGGGACTACTTTGGCTATGAGCAGTTCTTC,CASSFGDYFGYEQFF
TRBV25-1,few,-,TRBJ1-2,TGTGCCAGCAGTGAAACTGCAGAAGGGGACTATGGCTACACCTTC,CASSETAEGDYGYTF
TRBV12-3/TRBV12-4,few,-,TRBJ2-3,TGTGCCAGCGGTCTACTTGGTACGCAGTATTTT,CASGLLGTQYF
TRBV27,-,TRBD2,TRBJ2-1,TGTGCCAGCAGCCGCGGGACTAGCGGGGACCGCAATGAGCAGTTCTTC,CASSRGTSGDRNEQFF
TRBV27,few,TRBD1,TRBJ1-1,TGTGCCAGCGCCCCGACAGGGGCGAACACTGAAGCTTTCTTT,CASAPTGANTEAFF
TRBV24-1,-,-,TRBJ2-7,TGTGCCACCACCAAAGGGGGGACGACCTACGAGCAGTACTTC,CATTKGGTTYEQYF
TRBV15,few,-,TRBJ1-2,TGTGCCACCAGCAGAGGAAGCTATGGCTACACCTTC,CATSRGSYGYTF
TRBV5-1,few,-,TRBJ2-3,TGCGCCAGCAGCTCCCCCCGGATCGGCACGGGGACGGGCCCGCAGTATTTT,CASSSPRIGTGTGPQYF
TRBV9,-,TRBD2,TRBJ2-5,TGTGCCAGCAGCGTAGGGGCTAGCGGGGGGGCCCCACAAGAGACCCAGTACTTC,CASSVGASGGAPQETQYF
TRBV5-1,-,-,TRBJ1-2,TGCGCCAGCAGCTTGTCCCCCTGGTCGACGGACTATGGCTACACCTTC,CASSLSPWSTDYGYTF
TRBV4-1,few,TRBD1,TRBJ2-3,TGCGCCAGCAGCCAACCCGACAGGGGTGCAGATACGCAGTATTTT,CASSQPDRGADTQYF
TRBV7-9,few,TRBD1,TRBJ2-1,TGTGCCAGCGACAGGGGTGAGCAGTTCTTC,CASDRGEQFF
TRBV5-1,few,-,TRBJ2-7,TGCGCCAGCAGCTTGGGCGACGAGCAGTACTTC,CASSLGDEQYF
TRBV7-8,-,TRBD1,TRBJ1-4,TGTGCCAGCAGCCCCCGGGACAGGGGCCGCGTTGAAAAACTGTTTTTT,CASSPRDRGRVEKLFF
TRBV4-2,-,-,TRBJ2-5,TGTGCCAGCAGCCAAGAGTCTATTGCAGGGAGTCGGGAGACCCAGTACTTC,CASSQESIAGSRETQYF
TRBV29-1,-,TRBD1,TRBJ2-7,TGCAGCGTTCTGTGGACAGGGGTCTACGAGCAGTACTTC,CSVLWTGVYEQYF
TRBV29-1,-,-,TRBJ2-5,TGCAGCGTTGAAGAAGAGGACTACAGCGCGAATCCAGAGACCCAGTACTTC,CSVEEEDYSANPETQYF
TRBV4-1,-,-,TRBJ2-7,TGCGCCAGCAGCCTCATGACGGATAATATGGGGCCCCAGTACTTC,CASSLMTDNMGPQYF
TRBV14,-,-,TRBJ1-2,TGTGCCAGCAGCCAATCAGGGGTCTATGGCTACACCTTC,CASSQSGVYGYTF
TRBV6-6,few,-,TRBJ2-1,TGTGCCAGCAGTTATCAGGCAGGGGCGTGGAATGAGCAGTTCTTC,CASSYQAGAWNEQFF
TRBV7-8,few,-,TRBJ1-5,TGTGCCAGCAGCTTATACGGGGGGGGCATTCAGCCCCAGCATTTT,CASSLYGGGIQPQHF
TRBV12-5,few,-,TRBJ2-2,TGTGCTAGTGGTCTCTACTCGGGAGCGAGCGGGGAGCTGTTTTTT,CASGLYSGASGELFF
TRBV4-3,few,-,TRBJ2-4,TGCGCCAGCAGCCAAGATGGGGTCCTAGCCAAAAACATTCAGTACTTC,CASSQDGVLAKNIQYF
TRBV20-1,-,-,TRBJ2-7,TGCAGTGCCACACCTTTTTACGAGCAGTACTTC,CSATPFYEQYF
TRBV11-2,few,TRBD2,TRBJ2-3,TGTGCCAGCAGCTTACGACCCGGACTAGCGGACACAGATACGCAGTATTTT,CASSLRPGLADTDTQYF
TRBV4-1,-,TRBD2,TRBJ2-3,TGCGCCAGCAGCCATTCCTCCCGCGGGGGTAGCACAGATACGCAGTATTTT,CASSHSSRGGSTDTQYF
TRBV7-2,few,-,TRBJ2-5,TGTGCCAGCAGCTTAGGGGGGGCGAGGGCAGAGACCCAGTACTTC,CASSLGGARAETQYF
TRBV7-2,-,-,TRBJ2-4,TGTGCCAGCAGCTTACTCGGCCTAGCGGCCAAAAACATTCAGTACTTC,CASSLLGLAAKNIQYF
TRBV12-3/TRBV12-4,-,-,TRBJ2-5,TGTGCCAGCAGTACCTACTCTACCCAGGGGGAGACCCAGTACTTC,CASSTYSTQGETQYF